This entry concerns a single T cell receptor beta chain. What it binds is unknown. This CDR3 has 14 amino acids. V lost 4 bases and J 5 bases, leaving 15 bases between the germline ends. The germline V gene encodes CDR1 SGHRS and CDR2 YFSETQ. The data originate from a study of CD8 T cells in Susac syndrome. Study-level findings and limits: When the CD4+ T cell repertoires of patients with Susac syndrome were examined, they did not show any clonal expansion.

Patients with Susac syndrome fulfilled recently defined diagnostic criteria for definite or probable disease. The TEMRA cells underwent FACS enrichment, while the CD8+ and CD4+ T cells underwent negative isolation. Reverse transcription of roughly 0.45 to 1 ug RNA was carried out with random hexamers. The immunoSEQ assay covered 54 Vbeta and 13 Jbeta segments for CDR3. Using its own MiXCR run on the immunoSEQ multiplex PCR reads, TCRdb lists one record per CDR3 protein. Here the sample spans fewer than 200,000 distinct CDR3 sequences, 90% to 95% being singletons. The specimen sequenced was CD4+ T cells from PBMCs. The chain uses TRBV5-1 and TRBJ2-5; unclear D gene. The source of this sequence is a human donor with Susac syndrome. The CDR3 here is CASSQAQLGETQYF. The CDR3 bases are TGCGCCAGCAGCCAGGCCCAATTGGGGGAGACCCAGTACTTC.